This paragraph covers one TCR beta chain sequence. This sample was included in a study of blood T cell repertoires in COVID-19. Looking at the study overall: The United States, Italy and Spain provided the acute and convalescent COVID-19 samples. Sources were T cells, B-cell-depleted T cells, or PBMCs; the material itself was cDNA or gDNA.

V was shortened by 7 bases and J by 1 base, with 16 bases between the two germline ends. The CDR3 length is 16 residues. The germline V gene has CDR1 LNHDA and CDR2 SQIVND (reference sequence). Methods used by the authors: Amplification from reference gene primers served as the basis for estimated nucleated cell counts. Assay used: immunoSEQ multiplex PCR; TCRdb lists only in-frame clones, some missing. The V and J calls and the clone size are those of that table, but D and trimming were determined from the DNA. The table records 95,000 to 100,000 clones, 84% of them present only once. The chain is built from TRBV19 and TRBJ1-4; perhaps TRBD1 as D (5 bases). The sequence was obtained from a human donor in a cohort sampled during active COVID-19. The sequencing sample was made of peripheral blood. CDR3: CASKTGPGGTNEKLFF. DNA of the CDR3: TGTGCCAGTAAAACGGGGCCGGGAGGAACTAATGAAAAACTGTTTTTT.